Listed below are T cell receptor beta chains from one sample, sequenced in a study of post-analysis software for immune sequencing data. Each CDR3 protein is one row after TCRdb ran MiXCR on the PCR reads. This table holds some 690,000 distinct CDR3 sequences, around 64% found once. Sequenced sample: blood. The origin of the receptors is a girl aged 2 to 9 with multiple sclerosis. CDR3s leave out the opening cysteine and the closing phenylalanine or tryptophan.

TRBV3-1	ASSQAGVFQETQY
TRBV24-1	ATSVVQGAAYNEQF
TRBV20-1	SAEGTEAF
TRBV27	ASSRTTDTQY
TRBV12-3/TRBV12-4	ASRPTAGWVQY
TRBV24-1	ATSDARVSSYNEQF
TRBV7-2	ASSREVAGTGYT
TRBV12-3/TRBV12-4	ASSSLDYPNEQY
TRBV12-3/TRBV12-4	ASGLTGTARTDTQY
TRBV20-1	SAIREGYEQF
TRBV30	AWEGRVNQPQH
TRBV7-3	ASSLGGQVDNEQF
TRBV6-1	ASRKGTDLQEAF
TRBV9	ASSVGGTQF
TRBV7-9	ASSSSGAGKKLYEQY
TRBV4-1	ASSLTGLQYGYT
TRBV7-9	ASGRSGANVLT
TRBV7-9	ASSFKNEQF
TRBV7-9	ASSPFTEAF
TRBV30	AWSLQGGNQPQH
TRBV20-1	SARVGNYNEQF
TRBV28	ASSFLLNYGYT
TRBV7-2	ASSPGTSLGSNEQF
TRBV21-1	ASSLLRPGCPGANVLT
TRBV6-2/TRBV6-3	ASSYRVGSNQPQH
TRBV29-1	SVKASSYEQY
TRBV18	ASSPPGRGYEQY
TRBV4-3	ASSQGSGDGETQY
TRBV12-3/TRBV12-4	ASGTGQGIGYEQF
TRBV5-1	ASSSSVLAGAYNEQF
TRBV20-1	SAPHPGQGGSNEQF
TRBV12-3/TRBV12-4	ASRAGSTDTQY
TRBV6-2/TRBV6-3	ASSYVGGGYQETQY
TRBV7-9	ASSPPGQGGQY
TRBV6-2/TRBV6-3	ASTSLGDTQY
TRBV21-1	ASSSHRVPKNIQY
TRBV7-6	ASSLIPETQY
TRBV10-3	AISEPADFWGYT
TRBV27	ASSLSAGSYEQY
TRBV4-1	ASSQGYRGTNEKLF
TRBV20-1	SARDRREPQSYEQY
TRBV20-1	SATPGQGGNEQF
TRBV12-3/TRBV12-4	ASSRGRVGYGYT
TRBV18	ASSPPSRGEAF
TRBV4-3	ASSQDFNGQGSYNEQF
TRBV5-1	ASSLRGRGNEQF
TRBV7-8	ASSSPSGEQF
TRBV4-2	ASSQGPTGELF
TRBV7-9	ASSEYADNSYEQY
TRBV6-1	ASSTQGGYSNQPQH